The 7 T cell receptor beta chains listed next were all sequenced from one sample in a study of T-cell reconstitution after alpha-beta-depleted transplantation in children. Construction of the TCRbeta library involved unique molecular identifiers. One entry per CDR3 protein results from TCRdb running MiXCR on the PCR reads. The table has roughly 500,000 distinct CDR3 sequences, 32% seen once; the top ten hold roughly 2.5%. Sequenced here: PBMCs from the stem cell graft donor, sampled from the stem cell graft. These receptors were collected from a human donor who donated a stem cell graft to a child with aplastic anemia.

The rearrangement links TRBV20-1 to TRBJ1-5; D unresolved. The V and J ends lost 3 bases and 2 bases respectively, with 11 bases between them. CDR3 length: 14 amino acids. Per germline, CDR1 DFQATT and CDR2 SNEGSKA (reference sequence). In DNA, the CDR3 is TGCAGTGCTAGTCTGCCCGTCGGCAATCAGCCCCAGCATTTT. It specifies CSASLPVGNQPQHF.

J is TRBJ1-1 and V is TRBV20-1, with unresolved D. CDR1 DFQATT and CDR2 SNEGSKA come from the germline V gene (reference sequence). This CDR3 is 11 amino acids long. Trimming removed 3 bases from V and 3 bases from J, with 5 bases in between. Here the CDR3 DNA reads TGCAGTGCTAGCTATGACACTGAAGCTTTCTTT. Its protein product is CSASYDTEAFF.

The sample holds a few counts of this clonotype. This chain uses TRBV24-1 with TRBJ2-5; 7 bases map to TRBD1. The CDR3 sequence is 16 residues long. CDR1 is KGHDR and CDR2 is SFDVKD in the germline V gene. J was trimmed by 2 bases and V by 5 bases; bases with no gene match: 10. The CDR3 DNA follows: TGTGCCACCAGTGCGCAGGGGGATCGTCCACAAGAGACCCAGTACTTC. Residues: CATSAQGDRPQETQYF.

The chain carries TRBV5-1 and TRBJ2-1, with 9 nucleotides matching TRBD2. CDR3 size: 15 residues. Germline values: CDR1 SGHRS, CDR2 YFSETQ. V gave up 0 bases and J gave up 9 bases; unmatched junction bases: 7. The CDR3 loop is CASSLAGSGRGEQFF. The CDR3 DNA is TGCGCCAGCAGCTTGGCGGGTAGCGGGAGAGGTGAGCAGTTCTTC. Filled out from reference TRBV5-1 and TRBJ2-1, the complete variable domain reads KAGVTQTPRYLIKTRGQQVTLSCSPISGHRSVSWYQQTPGQGLQFLFEYFSETQRNKGNFPGRFSGRQFSNSRSEMNVSTLELGDSALYLCASSLAGSGRGEQFFGPGTRLTVL.

This chain joins TRBV30 and TRBJ2-7; D perhaps matches TRBD2 (6 bases). Looked up from germline, CDR1 is GTSNPN and CDR2 is SVGIG (reference sequence). V was shortened by 3 bases and J by 3 bases, with 12 bases between the two germline ends. The CDR3 runs 13 residues. The DNA of the CDR3 is TGTGCCTGGAGACCCAAGGACTACTACGAGCAGTACTTC. It yields the protein CAWRPKDYYEQYF.

In its sample, this clonotype was seen a few times. The rearrangement links TRBV7-9 to TRBJ1-2, with TRBD1 as a possible D gene (6 bases). CDR3 length equals 14 residues. Germline assignment: CDR1 SEHNR and CDR2 FQNEAQ (reference sequence). V was trimmed by 1 base and J by 8 bases, leaving 14 bases between them. CDR3 sequence: CASSLVGTLYGYTF. CDR3 in DNA: TGTGCCAGCAGCTTAGTGGGGACACTCTACGGCTACACCTTC.

This clonotype was found a few times. The chain carries TRBV20-1 and TRBJ2-1, with TRBD2 identical over 9 bases. Germline assignment: CDR1 DFQATT and CDR2 SNEGSKA (reference sequence). Trimming took 1 base from V and 7 from J; bases not matched to a gene: 14. This CDR3 spans 17 amino acids. The CDR3 loop is CSARVGKGLASKNEQFF. The CDR3 DNA is TGCAGTGCTAGAGTAGGGAAAGGACTAGCGTCGAAGAATGAGCAGTTCTTC.